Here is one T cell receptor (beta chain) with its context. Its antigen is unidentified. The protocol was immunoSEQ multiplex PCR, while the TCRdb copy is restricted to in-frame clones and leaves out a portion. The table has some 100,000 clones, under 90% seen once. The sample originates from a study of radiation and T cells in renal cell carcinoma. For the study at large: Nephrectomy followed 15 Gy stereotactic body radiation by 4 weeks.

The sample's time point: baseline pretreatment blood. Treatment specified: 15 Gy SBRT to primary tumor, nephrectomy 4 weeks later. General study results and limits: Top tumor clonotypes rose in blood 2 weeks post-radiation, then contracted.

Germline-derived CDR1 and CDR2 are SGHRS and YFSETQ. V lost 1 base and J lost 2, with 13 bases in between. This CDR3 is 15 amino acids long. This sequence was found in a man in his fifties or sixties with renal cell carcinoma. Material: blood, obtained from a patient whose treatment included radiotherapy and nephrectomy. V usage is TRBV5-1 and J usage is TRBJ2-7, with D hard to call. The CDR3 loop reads CASSLTPVSTYEQYF. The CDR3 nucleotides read TGCGCCAGCAGCTTGACTCCGGTCTCCACCTACGAGCAGTACTTC. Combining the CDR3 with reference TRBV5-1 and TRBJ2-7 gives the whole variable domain KAGVTQTPRYLIKTRGQQVTLSCSPISGHRSVSWYQQTPGQGLQFLFEYFSETQRNKGNFPGRFSGRQFSNSRSEMNVSTLELGDSALYLCASSLTPVSTYEQYFGPGTRLTVT.